This TCR beta chain was identified during a study of blood T cell repertoires in COVID-19. The wider study: The samples span acute and convalescent COVID-19 from the United States, Italy and Spain. PBMCs, B-cell-depleted T cells, or T cells provided the cDNA or gDNA that made up the material.

This CDR3 spans 17 amino acids. Per germline, CDR1 KGHSH and CDR2 LQKENI. V lost 3 bases, J lost 0 bases, and 8 bases stayed unmatched. Method: immunoSEQ multiplex PCR; TCRdb's copy keeps in-frame clones and lacks some. Of 53,000 or so clones in the sample, 86% are singletons; the top ten hold 12%. Sample: peripheral blood. The TCR originated in a man between 65 and 85 years old with active COVID-19. The chain has TRBV18 and TRBJ1-5; TRBD1 matches 7 bases. The CDR3 region is CASSPEDRDHSNQPQHF. As DNA, the CDR3 is TGTGCCAGCTCACCCGAAGACAGGGACCATAGCAATCAGCCCCAGCATTTT.